What follows are 18 T cell receptor beta chains derived from one specimen sequenced in a study of cytomegalovirus exposure and HLA in healthy donors. The PCR used 60 Vbeta and 13 Jbeta primers. Libraries were prepared by immunoSEQ multiplex PCR; TCRdb keeps only in-frame clonotypes and omits some of them. In the table there are about 180,000 clones, more than 70% of which are singletons. Input material: PBMCs. The receptors derive from a boy aged 2 to 9 in good health and CMV-seronegative.

This chain links TRBV7-8 with TRBJ1-4; 9 bases map to TRBD1. V lost 5 bases to trimming and J lost 0 bases; unmatched junction nucleotides: 7. Per the germline V gene, CDR1 is SGHVS and CDR2 is FQNEAQ. This CDR3 comprises 17 residues. CDR3 DNA: TGTGCCAGCAGCCCGGACAGGGGAGCTACAACTAATGAAAAACTGTTTTTT. Its protein is CASSPDRGATTNEKLFF. The full variable domain, its missing parts supplied by reference TRBV7-8 and TRBJ1-4, is GAGVSQSPRYKVAKRGQDVALRCDPISGHVSLFWYQQALGQGPEFLTYFQNEAQLDKSGLPSDRFFAERPEGSVSTLKIQRTQQEDSAVYLCASSPDRGATTNEKLFFGSGTQLSVL.

CDR3 sequence (DNA): TGTGCCAGCAGCTTAGGGGGGGATTCCTACAATGAGCAGTTCTTC. It specifies CASSLGGDSYNEQFF. The chain couples TRBV11-2 to TRBJ2-1; D may be TRBD2 (6 bases). Trimming took 1 base from V and 1 from J, leaving 8 bases between them. This CDR3 has 15 amino acids. Looked up from germline, CDR1 is SGHAT and CDR2 is FQNNGV.

J is TRBJ1-2 and V is TRBV14; D remains ambiguous. This CDR3 comprises 16 residues. The V and J ends lost 1 base and 5 bases respectively, with 17 bases between them. The V gene's germline CDR1 is SGHDN and CDR2 FVKESK. Here the CDR3 DNA reads TGTGCCAGCAGCCAAGTCGGGAATACAGCTTCTTATGGCTACACCTTC. This translates into CASSQVGNTASYGYTF.

V is TRBV4-2 and J is TRBJ2-1, with D perhaps matching TRBD1 (5 bases). Between the trimmed V and J ends, which lost 4 bases and 3 bases, there was a span of 16 bases. Germline V gene sequence: CDR1 LGHNA, CDR2 YNFKEQ. The CDR3 has 16 amino acids. The CDR3 sequence: CASSRTDTNHYNEQFF. In nucleotides, the CDR3 is TGTGCCAGCAGCCGAACGGACACCAACCACTACAATGAGCAGTTCTTC.

The chain has TRBV2 and TRBJ2-6, with TRBD2 matching over 9 bases. The CDR3 runs to 15 residues. V dropped 7 bases and J dropped 2; count of bases not matched to a gene: 3. CDR1 is SNHLY and CDR2 is FYNNEI in the germline V gene. The CDR3 here is CASTSSGAGANVLTF. The CDR3 DNA reads TGTGCCAGCACATCTAGCGGGGCTGGGGCCAACGTCCTGACTTTC.

This clone appeared once. This rearrangement joins TRBV2 to TRBJ2-7; a possible D gene is TRBD1 (5 bases). Trimming removed 7 bases from V and 5 bases from J, with 18 bases in between. Germline-derived CDR1 and CDR2 are SNHLY and FYNNEI. The CDR3 covers 14 residues. CDR3 sequence (DNA): TGTGCCAGCACAGGGCGGTGGTCTCAGGACGAGCAGTACTTC. Amino acids: CASTGRWSQDEQYF.

V is TRBV21-1 and J is TRBJ2-7; the D segment call TRBD1 is taken from the table without a DNA check. TRBV21-1 is tagged as a pseudogene. The CDR3 covers 15 residues. CDR3 protein: CASSNRDSGTYEQYF. CDR3 bases: TGTGCCAGCAGCAATCGGGACAGTGGCACCTACGAGCAGTACTTC.

The J gene is TRBJ2-1, the V gene TRBV30; D remains ambiguous. Germline V CDR1 and CDR2: GTSNPN, SVGIG (reference sequence). The CDR3 consists of 12 residues. V lost 4 bases, J lost 7 bases, and 11 bases lay in between. Here the CDR3 reads CAWMDLRNEQFF. As DNA, the CDR3 is TGTGCCTGGATGGATCTGCGGAATGAGCAGTTCTTC.

The genes are TRBV29-1 and TRBJ2-2, with D possibly being TRBD1 (6 bases). The closer fit of TRBJ1-3 to the DNA end suggests the J call may be wrong. CDR1 is SQVTM and CDR2 is ANQGSEA in the germline V gene. The CDR3 loop spans 13 amino acids. CDR3 residues: CSAGGGPGNTIYF. The CDR3 nucleotides are TGCAGCGCCGGCGGGGGGCCAGGAAACACCATATATTTT.

In this sample, this clone turned up a few times. The V and J genes are TRBV19 and TRBJ1-1; the match to TRBD1 covers 12 bases. The germline gives CDR1 LNHDA, CDR2 SQIVND (reference sequence). The CDR3 contains 14 residues. With 3 bases clipped from V and 11 bases from J, the junction kept 7 bases outside the gene matches. This CDR3 is CASSIRDRGPEAFF. For the CDR3, the DNA is TGTGCCAGTAGTATCCGGGACAGGGGGCCGGAGGCTTTCTTT.

This clone came up once. The chain has TRBV6-1 and TRBJ1-4; the D gene is possibly TRBD1 (5 bases). The CDR3 has 15 amino acids. Germline V CDR1 and CDR2: MNHNS, SASEGT. The ends were cut back, 2 bases at V and 4 bases at J, with 11 bases in the middle. In nucleotides, the CDR3 is TGTGCCAGCAGTGAACCCGGGACTAATAATGAAAAACTGTTTTTT. It is translated as CASSEPGTNNEKLFF.

The chain combines TRBV6-5 with TRBJ2-5, with TRBD1 matching over 11 bases. The assigned J gene may be wrong: the sequence end matches TRBJ2-7 better. CDR1 and CDR2 from the germline V gene are MNHEY and SVGAGI. The CDR3 spans 14 residues. CDR3 loop: CASRTGTGGYEQYF. The CDR3 nucleotides are TGTGCCAGCAGAACCGGGACAGGGGGCTACGAGCAGTACTTC.

This chain links TRBV4-1 with TRBJ2-5; TRBD2 agrees at 12 bases. The V gene end was trimmed by 7 bases and the J gene end by 4 bases; junction bases not matched to a gene: 10. The CDR3 is 16 residues long. Germline V gives CDR1 MGHRA, CDR2 YSYEKL. The DNA of the CDR3 is TGCGCCAGCACCATCGGGCTAGCGGGAGGGGGAGAGACCCAGTACTTC. It specifies CASTIGLAGGGETQYF.

The rearrangement joins TRBV4-2 to TRBJ2-7, with D perhaps matching TRBD2 (6 bases). This CDR3 region has 15 residues. CDR1 and CDR2 (germline): LGHNA, YNFKEQ. Trimming stripped 1 base from V and 0 bases from J, with 10 bases between. The CDR3 loop is CASSQGFGSSYEQYF. The CDR3 DNA is TGTGCCAGCAGCCAAGGGTTCGGGAGCTCCTACGAGCAGTACTTC.

This rearrangement joins TRBV6-1 to TRBJ2-3; D is possibly TRBD1 (5 bases). Between the trimmed V and J ends, which lost 1 base and 8 bases, there was a span of 19 bases. CDR1 is MNHNS and CDR2 is SASEGT in the germline V gene. CDR3 length equals 16 residues. CDR3 bases: TGTGCCAGCAGTGAAGAATCGGCAGGGATCGGGTTTACGCAGTATTTT. As protein: CASSEESAGIGFTQYF.

In DNA, the CDR3 is TGTGCCAGCATCAAAGCAGGGGCCTACACTGAAGCTTTCTTT. The encoded protein is CASIKAGAYTEAFF. V gene TRBV6-5 combines with J gene TRBJ1-1, with D perhaps matching TRBD1 (6 bases). The CDR3 is 14 amino acids. Per germline, CDR1 MNHEY and CDR2 SVGAGI. The V gene lost 7 bases and the J gene lost 3 bases, with 15 bases spanning the gap.

This sequence joins TRBV6-5 and TRBJ2-7; 12 bases match TRBD2. The CDR3 has 15 amino acids. Germline trimming cut 6 bases from V and 7 bases from J; bases unmatched to any gene: 10. Germline V lookup: CDR1 MNHEY, CDR2 SVGAGI. In DNA, the CDR3 is TGTGCCAGCAGCGGCGCTAGCGGGAGGGCCGTTGAGCAGTACTTC. Amino acids: CASSGASGRAVEQYF.

This rearrangement joins TRBV5-1 to TRBJ1-6; tentative D call: TRBD1 (6 bases). From germline, CDR1 is SGHRS and CDR2 YFSETQ. The CDR3 is made up of 15 amino acids. Trimming removed 2 bases from V and 4 bases from J, with 10 bases in between. CDR3 sequence reads: CASSFSGVYNSPLHF. DNA for the CDR3: TGCGCCAGCAGCTTTTCAGGGGTTTATAATTCACCCCTCCACTTT.